This TCR beta chain appears in the sequencing data of a study of tumor and adjacent non-tumor tissue in lung cancer. Study-level information: Patients were aged roughly 30 to 76, ten or so men and roughly 5 women, stage I to III. Each sample yielded 4 million to 5 million productive TCRbeta reads on average.

The CDR3 has 15 residues. CDR1 and CDR2 from the germline V gene are SGHAT and FQNNGV. Trimming took 5 bases from V and 3 from J; bases not matched to a gene: 7. A modified ARM-PCR protocol with three rounds of nested PCR amplified TCRbeta. A single record per CDR3 protein comes from TCRdb applying MiXCR to the multiplex PCR reads. The data hold almost 75,000 distinct CDR3 sequences, with nearly 70% observed a single time. A note on this clonotype: Its target is not known.

Findings and caveats of the study: TCR diversity was significantly greater in tumor than normal lung tissue.

No cell sorting was done before RNA was extracted from the tissue. More than 3 cm separated this lung sample from the edge of the tumor. The material sequenced was distant non-tumor lung tissue. The clonotype originates from a woman between 45 and 60 years old with non-small cell lung cancer. The rearrangement joins TRBV11-2 to TRBJ2-7, with TRBD1 matching 10 bases. The CDR3 is CASSDGTGVNYEQYF. For the CDR3, the DNA is TGTGCCAGCAGCGACGGGACAGGGGTTAACTACGAGCAGTACTTC.